The clone carrying this T cell receptor beta chain was counted only a few times. Its target is not known. Unique-molecular-identifier-tagged TCR beta cDNA libraries were used. Some 540,000 cDNA molecules were obtained from approximately 1 to 10 million T cells. Using its own MiXCR run on the PCR reads, TCRdb lists one record per CDR3 protein. The sample lists 750,000 to 950,000 distinct CDR3 sequences, approximately 53% occurring once. This sample was taken from a study of post-analysis software for immune sequencing data. On the study more broadly: Included among the disease courses, which were recorded for the cohort, were relapsing-remitting, secondary progressive and progressive-relapsing multiple sclerosis.

Study-wide points: Under F measure analysis, samples from one preparation batch co-clustered strongly. Controls showed significantly higher normalized Chao1 diversity than did multiple sclerosis patients. TRBV segments more frequent in patients than in controls numbered five and included TRBV5-6, TRBV5-1 and TRBV20-1.

Per germline, CDR1 DFQATT and CDR2 SNEGSKA (reference sequence). With 3 bases clipped from V and 4 bases from J, the junction kept 8 bases outside the gene matches. The CDR3 is made up of 14 amino acids. The chain joins TRBV20-1 to TRBJ1-1, with 7 positions matching TRBD1. Sequenced: blood. This clonotype originated in a girl aged 5-17 years with multiple sclerosis. The CDR3 loop reads CSASTGDGGTEAFF. The DNA of the CDR3 is TGCAGTGCTAGCACAGGGGATGGGGGCACTGAAGCTTTCTTT.